What follows are 4 T cell receptor beta chains derived from one specimen sequenced in a study of CD8 T cell repertoires and HIV-1 epitope variants. Which antigens these TCRs recognize remains unknown. Assay: immunoSEQ multiplex PCR; the TCRdb copy retains only in-frame clones and omits some. The sample contains about 2,000 clones, about 72% of which appear only once. The sequenced sample was cultured CD8+ T cells derived from PBMCs. All receptors come from a male donor with HIV.

The chain has TRBV7-9 and TRBJ2-7; possibly TRBD2 for D (5 bases). From germline, CDR1 is SEHNR and CDR2 FQNEAQ (reference sequence). Between the trimmed V and J ends, which lost 5 bases and 0 bases, there was a span of 14 bases. The length of the CDR3 is 15 residues. The chain's CDR3 is CASSPKAGPSYEQYF. CDR3 in DNA: TGTGCCAGCAGCCCCAAGGCGGGCCCCTCCTACGAGCAGTACTTC.

DNA for the CDR3: TGCGCCAGCAGCTCCGGGACAGCAAACAATGAGCAGTTCTTC. Amino acids: CASSSGTANNEQFF. The rearrangement links TRBV5-1 to TRBJ2-1; 7 bases match TRBD1. This CDR3 region has 14 residues. The trim removed 3 bases at V and 5 bases at J, leaving 5 bases unmatched. The germline gives CDR1 SGHRS, CDR2 YFSETQ.

This clone came up a few times. This chain links TRBV29-1 with TRBJ2-1; D possibly corresponds to TRBD2 (6 bases). The CDR3 runs 17 residues. Germline V gives CDR1 SQVTM, CDR2 ANQGSEA. The V end was cut by 0 bases, the J end by 1 base, with 16 bases between. The CDR3 sequence: CSVEDVFGGASYNEQFF. The CDR3 nucleotides read TGCAGCGTTGAAGATGTTTTCGGGGGTGCGTCCTACAATGAGCAGTTCTTC.

DNA for the CDR3: TGTGCCAGCAGTGACTACCATCCTGCGGGTCACAATGAGCAGTTCTTC. Its protein product is CASSDYHPAGHNEQFF. V and J are TRBV6-1 and TRBJ2-1; D is perhaps TRBD2 (5 bases). Trimming removed 3 bases from V and 5 bases from J, with 17 bases in between. CDR1 is MNHNS, CDR2 SASEGT, per germline. This CDR3 comprises 16 residues.